The clone carrying this T cell receptor beta chain has just a few counts. These data come from a study of blood T cells in healthy people across ages. V lost 4 bases and J 2 bases, leaving 20 bases between the germline ends. This CDR3 region has 17 residues. Isolated per sample were at least 7 million PBMCs. With each sample, at least 5 micrograms of total RNA were extracted. A J-beta primer mix and a sample-barcoded 5' primer were used in a second PCR of about 7 to 12 cycles. TCRdb used MiXCR to reprocess the 5' RACE reads, holding one entry per CDR3 protein. The sample consists of 710,000 or so distinct CDR3 sequences, roughly 20% of them appearing once.

Sequencing was done on a sample of blood. V gene TRBV12-3 or TRBV12-4 combines with J gene TRBJ1-1; possibly TRBD1 for D (6 bases). The sequence was collected from a man aged 65 to 85 in good health. CDR3 amino acids: CASSYPRMGTPNTEAFF. In DNA, the CDR3 is TGTGCCAGCAGTTACCCCAGGATGGGGACACCTAACACTGAAGCTTTCTTT.